Following are 29 T cell receptor beta chains from one sample sequenced in a study of CD8 T cells in ankylosing spondylitis. TCRdb processed the 5' RACE reads anew with MiXCR; each CDR3 protein has one entry. Among approximately 220,000 distinct CDR3 sequences listed, roughly 24% were seen once. Sequences were obtained from blood, either unsorted or a sorted T cell fraction (not recorded which). Receptor source: a male donor with ankylosing spondylitis or in good health (not recorded which).

Ten or more counts support this clonotype. This chain connects TRBV6-5 to TRBJ1-5, with no clear D. CDR3 length: 14 amino acids. Germline CDR1 and CDR2: MNHEY and SVGAGI. V was pared by 2 bases and J by 7 bases, with 12 bases between. CDR3: CASSYGLTGQPQHF. The CDR3 DNA reads as TGTGCCAGCAGTTACGGGTTGACGGGGCAGCCCCAGCATTTT.

As to this clonotype: This may be a read error, as it is one base from a much larger clone. V usage is TRBV20-1 and J usage is TRBJ1-5; TRBD1 is a possible D gene (5 bases). The V gene's germline CDR1 is DFQATT and CDR2 SNEGSKA (reference sequence). The CDR3 is 13 amino acids. CDR3 sequence: CSTRTGVNQPQHF. DNA of the CDR3: TGCAGTACTAGAACAGGTGTTAATCAGCCCCAGCATTTT.

At least ten counts were recorded for this clonotype. The V gene is TRBV20-1, the J gene TRBJ2-5; unclear D gene. This CDR3 comprises 14 residues. V lost 1 base to trimming and J lost 4 bases, with 13 bases between them. Germline loops: CDR1 DFQATT, CDR2 SNEGSKA (reference sequence). The CDR3 region is CSARGQTLVETQYF. CDR3 bases: TGCAGTGCTAGAGGCCAAACATTGGTAGAGACCCAGTACTTC.

V and J are TRBV4-3 and TRBJ1-3; D is ambiguous. Per the germline V gene, CDR1 is LGHNA and CDR2 is YSLEER. V lost 0 bases to trimming and J lost 5 bases, with 11 bases between them. The CDR3 length is 15 residues. The CDR3 spells CASSQDRAARNTIYF. CDR3 nucleotides: TGCGCCAGCAGCCAAGATCGGGCAGCAAGAAACACCATATATTTT.

In its sample, this clonotype was seen a few times. The chain uses TRBV6-1 and TRBJ2-7; 7 bases agree with TRBD1. V gave up 6 bases and J gave up 6 bases; unmatched junction bases: 14. Germline V gene data show CDR1 as MNHNS and CDR2 as SASEGT. This CDR3 comprises 15 residues. CDR3 loop: CASRDDRVDPSEQYF. The DNA for the CDR3 is TGTGCCAGCAGGGACGACAGGGTAGACCCTTCCGAGCAGTACTTC.

The chain links TRBV6-1 to TRBJ2-1; 8 bases line up with TRBD2. Looked up from germline, CDR1 is MNHNS and CDR2 is SASEGT. This CDR3 has 16 amino acids. Trimming at V came to 7 bases and at J to 8 bases, leaving 16 bases not matched to a gene. The DNA for the CDR3 is TGTGCCAGCACTCCTTCCATTAGCGGGAAGAGGCATGAGCAGTTCTTC. Translating gives CASTPSISGKRHEQFF.

This chain uses TRBV20-1 with TRBJ2-7; D is possibly TRBD2 (5 bases). CDR1 is DFQATT and CDR2 is SNEGSKA in the germline V gene (reference sequence). This CDR3 is 15 amino acids long. The V gene lost 6 bases and the J gene lost 2 bases, with 20 bases spanning the gap. CDR3 bases: TGCAGTGCCTATGATCAGGTGGCTAGCCCCTACGAGCAGTACTTC. As protein: CSAYDQVASPYEQYF.

V gene TRBV20-1 combines with J gene TRBJ2-5; TRBD2 matches at 13 bases. This CDR3 is 15 amino acids long. The germline V gene has CDR1 DFQATT and CDR2 SNEGSKA (reference sequence). V lost 1 base to trimming and J lost 5 bases; unmatched junction nucleotides: 4. This CDR3 reads CSARGTSGSTETQYF. CDR3 DNA: TGCAGTGCTAGAGGGACTAGCGGGAGCACGGAGACCCAGTACTTC.

Ten or more counts support this clonotype. The genes are TRBV20-1 and TRBJ1-2; D gene unclear. V lost 0 bases and J lost 8, with 19 bases in between. This CDR3 has 15 residues. Germline lookup yields CDR1 DFQATT and CDR2 SNEGSKA (reference sequence). In nucleotides, the CDR3 is TGCAGTGCTAGAGATCTGGCCAGGCGCCCGGGGGGCTACACCTTC. The encoded protein is CSARDLARRPGGYTF.

For this clonotype: The junction shows a germline mismatch at one end, possibly a read error. The chain combines TRBV7-8 with TRBJ2-3, with D tentatively TRBD2 (6 bases). The germline V gene encodes CDR1 SGHVS and CDR2 FQNEAQ. This CDR3 region has 15 residues. In nucleotides, the CDR3 is TGTGCCAGCAGCTTAGTCGGGAGCAGCACAGAAACGCAGTATTTT. Translating it yields CASSLVGSSTETQYF.

This clonotype has just one count. CDR3 sequence (DNA): TGTGCCAGCAGTTTATGGGGAAGTAGACTAGCGGGAGGGTACAATGAGCAGTTCTTC. It is translated as CASSLWGSRLAGGYNEQFF. The V call is TRBV12-3 or TRBV12-4, the J call TRBJ2-1, with 14 bases matching TRBD2. The CDR3 sequence is 19 residues long. Trimming removed 2 bases from V and 4 bases from J; junction bases left unmatched: 10.

This chain uses TRBV20-1 with TRBJ2-7; 12 nucleotides agree with TRBD2. After removal of 6 bases from V and 2 bases from J, the junction contained 11 bases not matched to a gene. The germline V gene has CDR1 DFQATT and CDR2 SNEGSKA (reference sequence). The length of the CDR3 is 16 residues. CDR3 sequence (DNA): TGCAGTGCAAGGTCGACTAGCGGGAGCGCAGCCTACGAGCAGTACTTC. This encodes CSARSTSGSAAYEQYF.

The V call is TRBV5-4, the J call TRBJ2-1; 7 bases fit TRBD2. CDR1 is SGHNT and CDR2 is YYREEE in the germline V gene (reference sequence). The ends lost 2 bases at V and 5 bases at J; junction bases unmatched: 13. The CDR3 runs 17 residues. The CDR3 region has the DNA TGTGCCAGCAGCTTCCGCCTAGGGAGCGGGATTGACAATGAGCAGTTCTTC. Its translation: CASSFRLGSGIDNEQFF.

Points on this clonotype: This sequence may be a read error, since a much larger clone differs from it by one base. This chain links TRBV29-1 with TRBJ2-3; D is ambiguous. CDR3 length equals 13 residues. The V and J ends lost 6 bases and 10 bases respectively, with 20 bases between them. From germline, CDR1 is SQVTM and CDR2 ANQGSEA. CDR3 region: CSVSTGSTDAQYF. CDR3 DNA sequence: TGCAGCGTCTCCACCGGGTCCACGGATGCGCAGTATTTT.

Points on this clonotype: A much larger clone differs by one base, so this may be a read error. The chain combines TRBV12-3 or TRBV12-4 with TRBJ2-7, with 8 bases fitting TRBD2. This CDR3 spans 15 amino acids. CDR3 DNA sequence: TGTACCAGCAGTTTAAGGGCGGGAGGCTCCTACGAGCAGTACTTC. This encodes CTSSLRAGGSYEQYF.

A note on this clonotype: One junction end disagrees with the germline gene, perhaps due to a read error. The J gene is TRBJ1-5, the V gene TRBV7-8; 7 nucleotides align to TRBD1. This CDR3 is built from 14 residues. CDR1 is SGHVS, CDR2 FQNEAQ, per germline. CDR3 protein: CASRLGTGNQPQHF. The DNA of the CDR3 is TGTGCCAGCAGATTAGGGACAGGCAATCAGCCCCAGCATTTT. Full variable domain (outside the CDR3, taken from reference TRBV7-8 and TRBJ1-5): GAGVSQSPRYKVAKRGQDVALRCDPISGHVSLFWYQQALGQGPEFLTYFQNEAQLDKSGLPSDRFFAERPEGSVSTLKIQRTQQEDSAVYLCASRLGTGNQPQHFGDGTRLSIL.

This chain uses TRBV12-3 or TRBV12-4 with TRBJ2-1; 10 positions match TRBD2. The J segment lost 10 bases and the V segment lost 10 bases, leaving 16 bases of the junction unmatched. The CDR3 runs to 15 residues. CDR3 protein: CATIGSLAGAGEQFF. Written as DNA, the CDR3 is TGTGCCACCATAGGTAGCCTAGCGGGAGCCGGGGAGCAGTTCTTC.

Many counts were recorded for this clonotype. The chain employs TRBV6-5 and TRBJ1-2; 8 positions agree with TRBD1. This CDR3 spans 16 amino acids. Germline V gives CDR1 MNHEY, CDR2 SVGAGI. The V segment lost 6 bases and the J segment 5 bases; nucleotides outside the gene matches: 14. CDR3 DNA: TGTGCCAGCAGCCCTACTCGACTAACAGGGGGATATGGCTACACCTTC. Translation: CASSPTRLTGGYGYTF.

The chain uses TRBV29-1 and TRBJ2-1; TRBD2 might be the D (6 bases). The CDR3 contains 13 residues. Germline values: CDR1 SQVTM, CDR2 ANQGSEA. Trimming left V 5 bases short and J 8 bases short, with 16 bases between. The CDR3: CSVYPGVGDEQFF. DNA for the CDR3: TGCAGCGTTTATCCGGGAGTAGGCGATGAGCAGTTCTTC.

This clonotype was recorded a few times. The chain couples TRBV12-3 or TRBV12-4 to TRBJ2-4; TRBD2 matches at 7 bases. V lost 1 base and J lost 1; bases outside the gene matches: 13. The CDR3 contains 19 residues. In DNA form, the CDR3 reads TGTGCCAGCAGTTTAGTAAGGGGAGGGGAGACCTGGGCCAAAAACATTCAGTACTTC. Encoded protein: CASSLVRGGETWAKNIQYF.

CDR3 nucleotide sequence: TGTGCCAGCAGTTTGACCAAAAACTATGGCTACACCTTC. It codes for CASSLTKNYGYTF. The chain is built from TRBV12-3 or TRBV12-4 and TRBJ1-2; D gene ambiguous. The CDR3 sequence is 13 residues long. V was cut by 3 bases and J by 2 bases, with 7 bases left in between.

This clonotype has a handful of counts. V usage is TRBV4-3 and J usage is TRBJ2-3; D ambiguous. V lost 5 bases and J 0 bases, leaving 12 bases between the germline ends. This CDR3 is 15 amino acids long. Germline CDR1 and CDR2: LGHNA and YSLEER. CDR3 sequence: CASSWTYTSTDTQYF. The CDR3 coding sequence is TGCGCCAGCAGCTGGACGTATACTAGCACAGATACGCAGTATTTT.

This clonotype was detected ten times or more. The chain uses TRBV14 and TRBJ2-3, with D possibly TRBD2 on 6 matching bases. This CDR3 comprises 16 residues. Germline V CDR1 and CDR2: SGHDN, FVKESK. The germline V and J ends were trimmed by 0 bases and 0 bases, with 10 bases remaining between them. CDR3 sequence (DNA): TGTGCCAGCAGCCAAGATGTTCGGGGGAGCACAGATACGCAGTATTTT. Protein: CASSQDVRGSTDTQYF.

The table lists this clonotype with many counts. The V call is TRBV6-1, the J call TRBJ1-1; D remains ambiguous. V lost 8 bases and J 4 bases, leaving 14 bases between the germline ends. The CDR3 is 13 residues long. The germline CDR1 and CDR2 sequences are MNHNS and SASEGT. For the CDR3, the DNA is TGTGCCAGCCTGGGTGGCTGGGGCACTGAAGCTTTCTTT. Protein product: CASLGGWGTEAFF.

The V call is TRBV12-3 or TRBV12-4, the J call TRBJ2-7; D unresolved. V was clipped by 5 bases and J by 3 bases, with 14 bases between them. There are 14 residues in the CDR3. CDR3 protein: CASSLLGPRYEQYF. In DNA form, the CDR3 reads TGTGCCAGCAGTCTTCTCGGGCCCCGCTACGAGCAGTACTTC.

This clonotype was detected a few times. The chain uses TRBV20-1 and TRBJ2-1; the match to TRBD2 covers 14 bases. Germline V lookup: CDR1 DFQATT, CDR2 SNEGSKA (reference sequence). The length of the CDR3 is 18 residues. J was trimmed by 7 bases and V by 6 bases; bases with no gene match: 17. The CDR3 DNA sequence: TGCAGTGCCACCCCGGGACTAGCGGGAGTCCATCTAGGGAATGAGCAGTTCTTC. Translating gives CSATPGLAGVHLGNEQFF.

The chain's CDR3 is CSVEKTLGAFF. CDR3 coding DNA: TGCAGCGTTGAGAAAACCCTTGGGGCTTTCTTT. This chain joins TRBV29-1 and TRBJ1-1; D is undetermined. The CDR3 is 11 residues long. Germline V CDR1 and CDR2: SQVTM, ANQGSEA. The ends were cut back, 3 bases at V and 11 bases at J, with 13 bases in the middle.

This clonotype occurred many times. The chain recombines TRBV12-3 or TRBV12-4 with TRBJ2-6; D is undetermined. V lost 6 bases and J lost 9, with 6 bases in between. CDR3 length: 11 amino acids. The CDR3 region has the DNA TGTGCCAGCAGCACAGACAACGTCCTGACTTTC. Amino acids: CASSTDNVLTF.

This clonotype was seen repeatedly, ten times or more. The chain has TRBV10-3 and TRBJ2-7; 8 bases are a match to TRBD1. Per the germline V gene, CDR1 is ENHRY and CDR2 is SYGVKD. Trimming removed 6 bases from V and 3 bases from J; junction bases left unmatched: 7. This CDR3 has 14 residues. CDR3 protein: CAIRGAGGSYEQYF. For the CDR3, the DNA is TGTGCCATCAGGGGGGCAGGGGGCAGCTACGAGCAGTACTTC.